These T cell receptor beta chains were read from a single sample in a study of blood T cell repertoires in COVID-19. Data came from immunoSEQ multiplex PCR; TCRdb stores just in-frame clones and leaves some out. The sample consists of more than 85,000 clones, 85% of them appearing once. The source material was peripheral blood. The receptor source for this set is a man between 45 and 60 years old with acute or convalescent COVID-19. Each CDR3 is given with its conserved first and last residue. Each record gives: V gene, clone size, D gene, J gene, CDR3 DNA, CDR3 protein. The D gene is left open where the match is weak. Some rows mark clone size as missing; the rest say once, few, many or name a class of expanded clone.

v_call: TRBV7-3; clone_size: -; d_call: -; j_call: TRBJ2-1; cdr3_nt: TGTGCCAGCAGCTACCTTGGGCTCTCGAATGAGCAGTTCTTC; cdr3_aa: CASSYLGLSNEQFF
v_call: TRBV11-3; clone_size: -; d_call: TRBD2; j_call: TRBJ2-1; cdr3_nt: TGTGCCAGCAGCCCTCTAGCGGGAGTCTACAATGAGCAGTTCTTC; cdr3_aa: CASSPLAGVYNEQFF
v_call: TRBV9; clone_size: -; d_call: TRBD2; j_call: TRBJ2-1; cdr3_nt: TGTGCCAGCAGCCCCAGACTAGCGGGGGGGCACTACAATGAGCAGTTCTTC; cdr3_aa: CASSPRLAGGHYNEQFF
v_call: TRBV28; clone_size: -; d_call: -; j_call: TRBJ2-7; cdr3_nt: TGTGCCAGCAGGGAGCCGCAGGGTGGGTACGAGCAGTACTTC; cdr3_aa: CASREPQGGYEQYF
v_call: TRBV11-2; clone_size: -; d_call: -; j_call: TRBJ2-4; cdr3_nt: TGTGCCAGCAGCTTTCCTCGGGAGGGGGCCCAAAACATTCAGTACTTC; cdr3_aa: CASSFPREGAQNIQYF
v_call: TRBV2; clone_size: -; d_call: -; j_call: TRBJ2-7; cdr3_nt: TGTGCCTGTGGGGGGTGGGAGCAGTACTTC; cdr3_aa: CACGGWEQYF
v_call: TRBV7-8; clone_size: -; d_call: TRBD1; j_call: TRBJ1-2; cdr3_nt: TGTGCCAGCAGCCTAGACAGGGCGGGTGGCTACACCTTC; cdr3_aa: CASSLDRAGGYTF
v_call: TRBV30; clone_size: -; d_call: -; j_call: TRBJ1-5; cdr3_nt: TGTGCCTGGAGTCCGGTTTCTTATAGCAATCAGCCCCAGCATTTT; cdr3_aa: CAWSPVSYSNQPQHF
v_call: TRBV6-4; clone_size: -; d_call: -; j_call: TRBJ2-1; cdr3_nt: TGTGCCAGCAGTGCCACCCTAGCGTATGGGAACAATGAGCAGTTCTTC; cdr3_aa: CASSATLAYGNNEQFF
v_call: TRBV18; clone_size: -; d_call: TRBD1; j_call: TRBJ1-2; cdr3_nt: TGTGCCAGCTCACCATGGACAGGGGACTATGGCTACACCTTC; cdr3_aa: CASSPWTGDYGYTF
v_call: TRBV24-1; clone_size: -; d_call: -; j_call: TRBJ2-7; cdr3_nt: TGTGCCACCAGCCGGGGGGCCGGCGAGCAGTACTTC; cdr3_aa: CATSRGAGEQYF
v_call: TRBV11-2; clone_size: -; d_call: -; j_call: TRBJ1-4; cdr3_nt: TGTGCCAGCAGCTTGAGCTTCGGAGATGAAAAACTGTTTTTT; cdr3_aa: CASSLSFGDEKLFF
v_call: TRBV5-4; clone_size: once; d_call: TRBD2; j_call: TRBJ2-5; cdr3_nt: TGTGCCAGCAGCTTGAGCGGGATTCAAGAGACCCAGTACTTC; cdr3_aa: CASSLSGIQETQYF
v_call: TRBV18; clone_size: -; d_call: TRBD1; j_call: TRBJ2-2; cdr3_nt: TGTGCCAGCTCACCGGGGACAGGGGGTGACACCGGGGAGCTGTTTTTT; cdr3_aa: CASSPGTGGDTGELFF
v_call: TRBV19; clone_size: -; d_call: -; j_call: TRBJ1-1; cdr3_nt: TGTGCCAGTAGTCGGGGGGGGCTCACTGAAGCTTTCTTT; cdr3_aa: CASSRGGLTEAFF
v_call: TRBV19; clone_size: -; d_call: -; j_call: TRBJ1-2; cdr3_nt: TGTGCCAGTAGTCATCCCTCCGGGTCACCCAACTATGGCTACACCTTC; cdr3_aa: CASSHPSGSPNYGYTF
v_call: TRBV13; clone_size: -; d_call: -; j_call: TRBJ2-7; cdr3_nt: TGTGCCAGCAGCTTGGGGGCTATGGCGGCTGCCGAGCAGTACTTC; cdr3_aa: CASSLGAMAAAEQYF
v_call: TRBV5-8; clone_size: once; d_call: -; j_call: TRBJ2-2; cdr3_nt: TGTGCCAGCAGCTTGATTCAGGATTCGTTGAACACCGGGGAGCTGTTTTTT; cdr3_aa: CASSLIQDSLNTGELFF
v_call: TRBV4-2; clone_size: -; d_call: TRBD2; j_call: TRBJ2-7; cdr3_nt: TGTGCCAGCAGCCAAGGCCAAGCGGGAGTCTACGAGCAGTACTTC; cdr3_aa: CASSQGQAGVYEQYF
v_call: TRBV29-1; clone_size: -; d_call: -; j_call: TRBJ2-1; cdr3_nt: TGCAGCGTTGCCGCCAGTCAGGGCAATGAGCAGTTCTTC; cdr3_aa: CSVAASQGNEQFF
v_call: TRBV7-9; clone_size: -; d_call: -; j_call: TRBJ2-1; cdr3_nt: TGTGCCAGCAAAACCGACAGTTACAATGAGCAGTTCTTC; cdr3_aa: CASKTDSYNEQFF
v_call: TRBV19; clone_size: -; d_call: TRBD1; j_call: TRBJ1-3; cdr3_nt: TGTGCCAACTACTGGGACAGATCTGGAAACACCATATATTTT; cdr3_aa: CANYWDRSGNTIYF
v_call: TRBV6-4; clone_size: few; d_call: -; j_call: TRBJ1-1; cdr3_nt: TGTGCCAGCAGTGCCCAGGGAGGGTTCACTGAAGCTTTCTTT; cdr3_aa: CASSAQGGFTEAFF
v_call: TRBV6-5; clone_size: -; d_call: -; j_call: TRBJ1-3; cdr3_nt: TGTGCCAGCAGTCGCGTTTCGGGGTCTGGAAACACCATATATTTT; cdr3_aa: CASSRVSGSGNTIYF
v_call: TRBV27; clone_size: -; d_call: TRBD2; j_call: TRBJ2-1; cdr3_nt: TGTGCCAGCAGCTTAATGGGTGGACTAGCGGGAGGAGGTGAGCAGTTCTTC; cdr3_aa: CASSLMGGLAGGGEQFF
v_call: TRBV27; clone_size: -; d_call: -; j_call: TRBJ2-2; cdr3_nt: TGTGCCAGCAGTTCGCCAGGGCTGAACACCGGGGAGCTGTTTTTT; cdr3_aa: CASSSPGLNTGELFF
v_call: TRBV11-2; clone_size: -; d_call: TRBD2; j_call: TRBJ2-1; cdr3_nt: TGTGCCAGCACCACCGGGAGGGCCGGAGACGAGCAGTTCTTC; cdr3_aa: CASTTGRAGDEQFF
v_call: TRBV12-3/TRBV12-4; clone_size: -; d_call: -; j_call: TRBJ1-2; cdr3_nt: TGTGCCAGCAGTTTTACAGGGAATGGCTACACCTTC; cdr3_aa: CASSFTGNGYTF
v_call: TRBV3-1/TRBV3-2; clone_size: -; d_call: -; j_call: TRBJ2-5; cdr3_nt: TGTGCCAGCAGCCCGCCCTACGGGGAGACCCAGTACTTC; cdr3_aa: CASSPPYGETQYF
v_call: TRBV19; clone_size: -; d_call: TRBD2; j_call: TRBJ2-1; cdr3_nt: TGTGCCAGTAGTAGACTAGCGGGAGGGCCGTACAATGAGCAGTTCTTC; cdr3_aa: CASSRLAGGPYNEQFF
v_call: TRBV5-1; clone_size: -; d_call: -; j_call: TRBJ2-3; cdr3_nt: TGCGCCAGCAGCCGCGGGGGCACAGATACGCAGTATTTT; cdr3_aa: CASSRGGTDTQYF
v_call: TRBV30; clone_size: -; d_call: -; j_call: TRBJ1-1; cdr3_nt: TGTGCCTGGACCTTTGACACTGAAGCTTTCTTT; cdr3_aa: CAWTFDTEAFF
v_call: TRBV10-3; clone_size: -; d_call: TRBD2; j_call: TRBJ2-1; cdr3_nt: TGTGCCATCAGTGAGGGACTAGCGGAGTACAATGAGCAGTTCTTC; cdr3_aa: CAISEGLAEYNEQFF
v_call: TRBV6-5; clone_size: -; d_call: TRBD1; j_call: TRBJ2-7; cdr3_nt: TGTGCCAGCAGTTCCTCACCGGGACAGGCAAAGGATCGGCAGTACTTC; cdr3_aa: CASSSSPGQAKDRQYF
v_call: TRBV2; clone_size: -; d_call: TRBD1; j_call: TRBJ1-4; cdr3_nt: TGTGCCAGCAGTGAAGGAGGACAGGGGAATGAAAAACTGTTTTTT; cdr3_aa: CASSEGGQGNEKLFF
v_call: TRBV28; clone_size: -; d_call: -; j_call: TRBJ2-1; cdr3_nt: TGTGCCACCGCCTGGGGGGTAAATGAGCAGTTCTTC; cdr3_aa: CATAWGVNEQFF
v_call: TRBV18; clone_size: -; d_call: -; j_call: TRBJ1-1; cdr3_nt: TGTGCCAGCTCACCGTTAGGGGACTTAAACACTGAAGCTTTCTTT; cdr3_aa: CASSPLGDLNTEAFF
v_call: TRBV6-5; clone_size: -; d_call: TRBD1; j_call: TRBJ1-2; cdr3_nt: TGTGCCAGCGGAGACAGGGGCTATGGCTACACCTTC; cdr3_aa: CASGDRGYGYTF
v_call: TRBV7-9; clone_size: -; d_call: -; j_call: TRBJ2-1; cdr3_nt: TGTGCCAGCAGCCCCCAAACTAGGGGGTTCTACAATGAGCAGTTCTTC; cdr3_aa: CASSPQTRGFYNEQFF
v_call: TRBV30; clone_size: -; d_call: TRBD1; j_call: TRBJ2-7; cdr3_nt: TGTGCCTGCCTCGGACAGGGGTCATCCTACGAGCAGTACTTC; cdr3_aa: CACLGQGSSYEQYF
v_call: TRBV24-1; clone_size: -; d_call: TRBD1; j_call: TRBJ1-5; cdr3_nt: TGTGCCACCAGTGATGCCCGAGGCAGGGGGCTTAGCAATCAGCCCCAGCATTTT; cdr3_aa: CATSDARGRGLSNQPQHF
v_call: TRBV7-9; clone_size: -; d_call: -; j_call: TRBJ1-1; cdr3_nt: TGTGCCAGCAGCTTTCGTGAGCCTGAAGCTTTCTTT; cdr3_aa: CASSFREPEAFF
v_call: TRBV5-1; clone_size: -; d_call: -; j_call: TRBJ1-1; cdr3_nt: TGCGCCAGCAGCTTGGGGGATGGGGCCAGGGCGAAGGCTTTCTTT; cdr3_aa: CASSLGDGARAKAFF
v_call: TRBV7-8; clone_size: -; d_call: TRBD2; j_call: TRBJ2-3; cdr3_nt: TGTGCCAGCAGCTTCGGTACTAGCGGAGGCACAGATACGCAGTATTTT; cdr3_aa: CASSFGTSGGTDTQYF
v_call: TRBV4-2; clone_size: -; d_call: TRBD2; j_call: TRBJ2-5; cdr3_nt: TGTGCCAGCAGCCGCTCGACCCGTAGCGGGGGGGCCCTAGTGTGGAAAGAGACCCAGTACTTC; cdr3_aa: CASSRSTRSGGALVWKETQYF
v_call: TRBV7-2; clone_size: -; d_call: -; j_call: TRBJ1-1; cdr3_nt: TGTGCCAGCAGCTTAGCGGGGGCCGGGGACACTGAAGCTTTCTTT; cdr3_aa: CASSLAGAGDTEAFF
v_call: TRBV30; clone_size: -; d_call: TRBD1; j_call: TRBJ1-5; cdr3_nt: TGTGCCTGGAGTCTCGGGACAGGAGTATTTCGCAATCAGCCCCAGCATTTT; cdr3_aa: CAWSLGTGVFRNQPQHF
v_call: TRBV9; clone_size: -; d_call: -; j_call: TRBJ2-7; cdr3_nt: TGTGCCAGCAGCCCCTCAGTTGTGAGGATAATGGGCGAGCAGTACTTC; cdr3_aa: CASSPSVVRIMGEQYF
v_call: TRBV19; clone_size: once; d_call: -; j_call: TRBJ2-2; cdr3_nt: TGTGCCAGTAGTGTCCAGGGGACCCAAGGCACCGGGGAGCTGTTTTTT; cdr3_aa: CASSVQGTQGTGELFF
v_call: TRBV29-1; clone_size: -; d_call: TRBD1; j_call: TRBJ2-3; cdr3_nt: TGCAGCGTTGGTTTCGGGACAGGGGTGGGAGATACGCAGTATTTT; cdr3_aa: CSVGFGTGVGDTQYF
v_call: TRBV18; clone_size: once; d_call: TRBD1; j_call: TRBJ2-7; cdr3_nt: TGTGCCAGCTCATACCGACAGGGTGACGAGCAGTACTTC; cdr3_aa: CASSYRQGDEQYF
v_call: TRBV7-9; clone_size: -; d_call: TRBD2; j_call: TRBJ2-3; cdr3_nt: TGTGCCAGCAGCTTATCGGGGGGGGCAGATACGCAGTATTTT; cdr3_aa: CASSLSGGADTQYF
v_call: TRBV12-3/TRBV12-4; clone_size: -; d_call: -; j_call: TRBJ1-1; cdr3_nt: TGTGCCAGCAGTTACGGACTTAACACTGAAGCTTTCTTT; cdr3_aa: CASSYGLNTEAFF
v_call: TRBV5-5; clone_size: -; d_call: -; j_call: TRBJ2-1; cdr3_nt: TGTGCCAGCAGCTTGGAGCTAGAGTTCAATGAGCAGTTCTTC; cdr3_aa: CASSLELEFNEQFF
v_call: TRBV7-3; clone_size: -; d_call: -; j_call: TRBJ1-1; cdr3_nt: TGTGCCAGCAGCATAGGACAGAACACTGAAGCTTTCTTT; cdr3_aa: CASSIGQNTEAFF